Shown below are 31 T cell receptor beta chains from a single sample sequenced in a study of blood T cell repertoires in COVID-19 (dated by TCRdb to 2019 to 2021). Libraries were made using the immunoSEQ multiplex PCR assay. Entries here come from immuneACCESS through TCRdb and include only in-frame sequences with V and J called. Some clones fail to appear in such tables; in the studies checked, an unresolved V gene covers under half of the shortfall, and the cause of the remainder is unknown. The sample table shows about 380,000 clones, and 81% are seen once. Around 1% of the sample rests with the top ten. Sequencing was carried out using peripheral blood. The receptors here all came from a human donor with acute or convalescent COVID-19. The donor label of this sample is uncertain.

The rearrangement uses TRBV5-5 and TRBJ2-1, with TRBD2 matching 9 bases. V lost 4 bases to trimming and J lost 7 bases; unmatched junction nucleotides: 9. The CDR3 is 15 amino acids. CDR1 SGHKS and CDR2 YYEKEE come from the germline V gene (reference sequence). CDR3 region: CASSPLAGAGNEQFF. The CDR3 nucleotides read TGTGCCAGCAGCCCGTTAGCGGGAGCGGGGAATGAGCAGTTCTTC.

Here the CDR3 reads CASSQAARGNTIYF. As DNA, the CDR3 is TGTGCCAGCAGCCAAGCCGCCAGGGGAAACACCATATATTTT. The J gene is TRBJ1-3, the V gene TRBV3-1 (or the pseudogene TRBV3-2), with unresolved D. The CDR3 extends over 14 amino acids. V lost 1 base to trimming and J lost 4 bases, with 8 bases between them. From germline, CDR1 is LGHDT and CDR2 YNNKEL (reference sequence).

This clone was seen more than once but under ten times. This chain connects TRBV5-1 to TRBJ1-2; D gene ambiguous. This CDR3 comprises 13 residues. Germline CDR1 is SGHRS and CDR2 is YFSETQ. V was shortened by 0 bases and J by 4 bases, with 7 bases between the two germline ends. The CDR3 loop is CASSLVGSYGYTF. For the CDR3, the DNA is TGCGCCAGCAGCTTGGTTGGGAGCTATGGCTACACCTTC.

This chain uses TRBV30 with TRBJ2-2; no clear D gene. The germline gives CDR1 GTSNPN, CDR2 SVGIG (reference sequence). There are 16 residues in the CDR3. V lost 5 bases and J lost 2, with 18 bases in between. The CDR3 sequence is CAWSPLSVTNTGELFF. The CDR3 nucleotides read TGTGCCTGGTCTCCCTTGTCAGTTACAAACACCGGGGAGCTGTTTTTT. Using reference TRBV30 and TRBJ2-2 for the parts outside the CDR3, the full variable domain is SQTIHQWPATLVQPVGSPLSLECTVEGTSNPNLYWYRQAAGRGLQLLFYSVGIGQISSEVPQNLSASRPQDRQFILSSKKLLLSDSGFYLCAWSPLSVTNTGELFFGEGSRLTVL.

This chain links TRBV9 with TRBJ2-7, with TRBD2 as a possible D gene (5 bases). Germline V CDR1 and CDR2: SGDLS, YYNGEE. This CDR3 spans 13 amino acids. Trimming took 3 bases from V and 3 from J, leaving 10 bases between them. The CDR3 spells CASSEGSGYEQYF. The CDR3 DNA follows: TGTGCCAGCAGCGAGGGAAGCGGCTACGAGCAGTACTTC.

The chain combines TRBV4-2 with TRBJ2-1; 9 positions agree with TRBD2. V was pared by 3 bases and J by 3 bases, with 12 bases of the junction left unmatched. This CDR3 has 18 amino acids. Germline lookup yields CDR1 LGHNA and CDR2 YNFKEQ. CDR3 in DNA: TGTGCCAGCAGCCAGGGAGTACGGCTAGCGGGATTCTACAATGAGCAGTTCTTC. This sequence encodes CASSQGVRLAGFYNEQFF.

The chain has TRBV7-6 and TRBJ2-1, with TRBD2 identical over 8 bases. J gave up 8 bases and V 1 base, and 10 bases lay outside the gene matches. This CDR3 is built from 16 residues. Per the germline V gene, CDR1 is SGHVS and CDR2 is FNYEAQ. DNA for the CDR3: TGTGCCAGCAGCTTAGAAGCGGGAGCATTTTTTCATGAGCAGTTCTTC. It yields the protein CASSLEAGAFFHEQFF.

This chain links TRBV7-2 with TRBJ1-4; 7 bases are a match to TRBD1. The CDR3 totals 17 residues. Per the germline V gene, CDR1 is SGHTA and CDR2 is FQGNSA. V was pared by 2 bases and J by 7 bases, with 13 bases of the junction left unmatched. The CDR3 DNA sequence: TGTGCCAGCAGCTTACACACAGGGGCCGCCGGAGGTGAAAAACTGTTTTTT. Translated: CASSLHTGAAGGEKLFF.

The chain uses TRBV18 and TRBJ2-7; D not resolved. The CDR3 has 14 residues. V was clipped by 0 bases and J by 4 bases, with 10 bases between them. Germline assignment: CDR1 KGHSH and CDR2 LQKENI. The DNA for the CDR3 is TGTGCCAGCTCACCACCGCTTGGGCAGTACGAGCAGTACTTC. Protein product: CASSPPLGQYEQYF. The full variable domain, completed using reference TRBV18 and TRBJ2-7, is NAGVMQNPRHLVRRRGQEARLRCSPMKGHSHVYWYRQLPEEGLKFMVYLQKENIIDESGMPKERFSAEFPKEGPSILRIQQVVRGDSAAYFCASSPPLGQYEQYFGPGTRLTVT.

V and J are TRBV2 and TRBJ1-1; possible D gene TRBD1, 5 bases. Between the trimmed V and J ends, which lost 7 bases and 1 base, there was a span of 19 bases. CDR1 is SNHLY, CDR2 FYNNEI, per germline. The CDR3 has 16 amino acids. CDR3 nucleotide sequence: TGTGCCAGCACTGTTCAGGGCGTTGCCCCGAACACTGAAGCTTTCTTT. Its translation: CASTVQGVAPNTEAFF.

The rearrangement uses TRBV5-1 and TRBJ2-1; 7 bases align to TRBD1. Germline values: CDR1 SGHRS, CDR2 YFSETQ. V trimming: 4 bases; J trimming: 2 bases; junction bases outside the gene matches: 3. The CDR3 spans 14 residues. CDR3 coding DNA: TGCGCCAGCAGCCGGACAGGCCCCTACAATGAGCAGTTCTTC. Protein: CASSRTGPYNEQFF.

The rearrangement joins TRBV18 to TRBJ1-4; D is uncertain. The CDR3 length is 16 residues. Germline lookup yields CDR1 KGHSH and CDR2 LQKENI. V lost 1 base, J lost 3 bases, and 12 bases lay in between. Here the CDR3 reads CASSPQAISSNEKLFF. The CDR3 DNA is TGTGCCAGCTCACCACAAGCCATATCTTCTAATGAAAAACTGTTTTTT.

This clone was seen a single time. The V call is TRBV9, the J call TRBJ2-1; a possible D gene is TRBD2 (6 bases). CDR1 and CDR2 (germline): SGDLS, YYNGEE. This CDR3 contains 16 residues. V was trimmed by 0 bases and J by 0 bases, leaving 10 bases between them. The CDR3: CASSVAFGSSYNEQFF. As DNA, the CDR3 is TGTGCCAGCAGCGTAGCTTTCGGGAGCTCCTACAATGAGCAGTTCTTC.

This clone was recorded many times. The chain is built from TRBV11-2 and TRBJ2-1; D is ambiguous. The CDR3 sequence is 13 residues long. The germline V gene encodes CDR1 SGHAT and CDR2 FQNNGV. V was pared by 0 bases and J by 4 bases, with 4 bases between. The CDR3 DNA is TGTGCCAGCAGCTTAGAACTGTACAATGAGCAGTTCTTC. Translated: CASSLELYNEQFF.

The chain carries TRBV7-9 and TRBJ2-6; weak D call: TRBD1 (6 bases). This CDR3 is 15 amino acids long. The V end lost 6 bases, the J end lost 2 bases, and 11 bases lay between the germline ends. The germline V gene encodes CDR1 SEHNR and CDR2 FQNEAQ (reference sequence). The CDR3 reads CASRSQGTGANVLTF. CDR3 nucleotide sequence: TGTGCCAGCAGGTCGCAGGGGACTGGGGCCAACGTCCTGACTTTC.

A few counts support this clone. The V and J genes are TRBV6-1 and TRBJ2-5; 10 nucleotides agree with TRBD1. Germline CDR1 MNHNS, CDR2 SASEGT. Trimming cost V 2 bases and J 11 bases; bases outside gene matches: 11. The CDR3 has 15 amino acids. The CDR3 DNA reads TGTGCCAGCAGTGAAACCCGGGACAGGGGATCGGGACAGTACTTC. Its protein is CASSETRDRGSGQYF.

V usage is TRBV30 and J usage is TRBJ2-1; D unclear. Trimming cost V 0 bases and J 3 bases, with 12 bases left between them. Per the germline V gene, CDR1 is GTSNPN and CDR2 is SVGIG (reference sequence). The CDR3 length is 15 residues. The CDR3 nucleotides are TGTGCCTGGAGTGTCGAGTTTCGAGTCTACAATGAGCAGTTCTTC. Translating it yields CAWSVEFRVYNEQFF.

V gene TRBV5-1 combines with J gene TRBJ1-2; 10 bases map to TRBD1. The CDR3 extends over 14 amino acids. V dropped 1 base and J dropped 6; count of bases not matched to a gene: 3. Germline V gene lookup returns CDR1 SGHRS and CDR2 YFSETQ. This chain's CDR3 is CASSLSTGGDGYTF. In DNA form, the CDR3 reads TGCGCCAGCAGCTTGTCGACAGGGGGCGATGGCTACACCTTC.

V is TRBV30 and J is TRBJ1-6, with D unclear. V lost 2 bases and J 10 bases, leaving 12 bases between the germline ends. Germline V gives CDR1 GTSNPN, CDR2 SVGIG (reference sequence). The CDR3 is 13 amino acids. The CDR3, as DNA: TGTGCCTGGAGTAGAGGAGTTGGGTCACCCCTCCACTTT. As protein: CAWSRGVGSPLHF. Full variable domain (remainder filled in from reference TRBV30 and TRBJ1-6): SQTIHQWPATLVQPVGSPLSLECTVEGTSNPNLYWYRQAAGRGLQLLFYSVGIGQISSEVPQNLSASRPQDRQFILSSKKLLLSDSGFYLCAWSRGVGSPLHFGNGTRLTVT.

J is TRBJ2-2 and V is TRBV2; D is ambiguous. The CDR3 extends over 13 amino acids. Trimming shortened V by 6 bases and J by 9 bases, and 14 bases separated the two germline ends. From germline, CDR1 is SNHLY and CDR2 FYNNEI. The CDR3 bases are TGTGCCAGCAGGGATTTTAGCTTTAGGGAGCTGTTTTTT. It translates to CASRDFSFRELFF. The entire variable domain, with the rest obtained from reference TRBV2 and TRBJ2-2, is as follows: EPEVTQTPSHQVTQMGQEVILRCVPISNHLYFYWYRQILGQKVEFLVSFYNNEISEKSEIFDDQFSVERPDGSNFTLKIRSTKLEDSAMYFCASRDFSFRELFFGEGSRLTVL.

The V gene is TRBV29-1, the J gene TRBJ2-2; the D gene is possibly TRBD2 (6 bases). Germline-derived CDR1 and CDR2 are SQVTM and ANQGSEA. The ends were cut back, 4 bases at V and 7 bases at J, with 13 bases in the middle. The CDR3 covers 13 residues. The CDR3: CSVVRGSGGELFF. CDR3 nucleotides: TGCAGCGTTGTTCGGGGGAGTGGCGGGGAGCTGTTTTTT.

The V and J genes are TRBV14 and TRBJ1-6; 7 positions agree with TRBD1. The CDR3 has 16 amino acids. The V and J ends lost 3 bases and 10 bases, in that order; junction bases with no gene match: 12. Per the germline V gene, CDR1 is SGHDN and CDR2 is FVKESK. As DNA, the CDR3 is TGTGCCAGCAGCCAGGGTTTAGGGGGCGCATCCTCACCCCTCCACTTT. This codes for CASSQGLGGASSPLHF.

The V gene is TRBV18, the J gene TRBJ2-5; TRBD1 aligns across 9 bases. With V trimmed by 6 bases and J by 1 base, 12 bases remained unmatched. The CDR3 is made up of 17 amino acids. Per the germline V gene, CDR1 is KGHSH and CDR2 is LQKENI. The CDR3 nucleotides are TGTGCCAGCTCCCTACAGGGACAGGGTACGGGCCAAGAGACCCAGTACTTC. It encodes CASSLQGQGTGQETQYF.

Details on this clone: Other DNA sequences within the sample encode an identical CDR3. The rearrangement links TRBV5-1 to TRBJ1-5; 9 nucleotides align to TRBD1. Unmatched junction bases numbered 2, after V lost 0 bases and J lost 4 bases. CDR1 and CDR2 (germline): SGHRS, YFSETQ. The CDR3 spans 15 residues. The CDR3 coding sequence is TGCGCCAGCAGCTTGGGGGACAGGGCTAATCAGCCCCAGCATTTT. As protein: CASSLGDRANQPQHF.

The chain links TRBV30 to TRBJ2-7; possibly TRBD2 for D (7 bases). The V and J ends lost 1 base and 9 bases respectively, with 19 bases between them. This CDR3 is built from 14 residues. Germline loops: CDR1 GTSNPN, CDR2 SVGIG (reference sequence). This CDR3 reads CAWSAGGGSRGQYF. Here the CDR3 DNA reads TGTGCCTGGAGTGCTGGGGGCGGGAGCCGTGGGCAGTACTTC.

The V call is TRBV7-8, the J call TRBJ2-1, with 8 bases that match TRBD1. Losses at the gene ends were 2 bases for V and 4 bases for J; bases not matched to a gene: 7. The CDR3 contains 16 residues. CDR1 is SGHVS, CDR2 FQNEAQ, per germline. The DNA of the CDR3 is TGTGCCAGCAGCTTAAGTTTCGGGACAGGTTACAATGAGCAGTTCTTC. Amino acids: CASSLSFGTGYNEQFF.

The genes are TRBV4-2 and TRBJ2-7; 7 positions agree with TRBD1. Germline CDR1 LGHNA, CDR2 YNFKEQ. The CDR3 has 11 residues. The junction had 5 bases not matched to a gene; V was cut back by 3 bases and J by 12 bases. This chain's CDR3 is CASSHRGQSYF. The CDR3 DNA sequence: TGTGCCAGCAGCCATCGGGGACAGTCGTACTTC.

The chain employs TRBV19 and TRBJ1-1, with TRBD1 identical over 12 bases. Per the germline V gene, CDR1 is LNHDA and CDR2 is SQIVND (reference sequence). The CDR3 length is 18 residues. V shed 1 base and J 4 bases; nucleotides not matched to a gene: 10. In DNA, the CDR3 is TGTGCCAGTAGTATAGGACGCGGGACAGGGGGCGAGGGCACTGAAGCTTTCTTT. Protein product: CASSIGRGTGGEGTEAFF.

The chain couples TRBV7-9 to TRBJ2-1, with D tentatively TRBD2 (5 bases). The CDR3 sequence is 16 residues long. Trimming cost V 5 bases and J 6 bases, with 20 bases left between them. Germline V gene data show CDR1 as SEHNR and CDR2 as FQNEAQ (reference sequence). CDR3 loop: CASSRGWAGVGNEQFF. The DNA for the CDR3 is TGTGCCAGCAGCCGGGGTTGGGCGGGTGTCGGCAATGAGCAGTTCTTC.

This chain joins TRBV3-1 (or the pseudogene TRBV3-2) and TRBJ2-2; D uncertain. Per germline, CDR1 LGHDT and CDR2 YNNKEL (reference sequence). Trimming removed 5 bases from V and 2 bases from J, with 6 bases in between. The CDR3 runs 13 residues. CDR3 amino acids: CASSNRNTGELFF. CDR3 nucleotide sequence: TGTGCCAGCAGCAACAGAAACACCGGGGAGCTGTTTTTT.

The chain employs TRBV7-8 and TRBJ1-2, with 7 bases fitting TRBD1. Germline V gives CDR1 SGHVS, CDR2 FQNEAQ. The V and J ends lost 5 bases and 1 base, in that order; junction bases with no gene match: 10. The CDR3 consists of 16 residues. In nucleotides, the CDR3 is TGTGCCAGCAGCATGAGACAGGGCCCCCTTAACTATGGCTACACCTTC. Its translation: CASSMRQGPLNYGYTF.